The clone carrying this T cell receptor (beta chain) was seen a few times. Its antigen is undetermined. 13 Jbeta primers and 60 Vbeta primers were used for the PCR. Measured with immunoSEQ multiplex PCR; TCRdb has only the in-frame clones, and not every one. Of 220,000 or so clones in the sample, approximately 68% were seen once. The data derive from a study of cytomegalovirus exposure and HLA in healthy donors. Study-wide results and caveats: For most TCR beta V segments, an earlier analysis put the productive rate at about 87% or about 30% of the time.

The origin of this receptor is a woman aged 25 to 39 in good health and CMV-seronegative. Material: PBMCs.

The CDR3: CASSSGTVTYEQYF. The CDR3 bases are TGTGCCAGCAGCTCCGGGACAGTCACCTACGAGCAGTACTTC. The chain recombines TRBV5-5 with TRBJ2-7; TRBD1 matches at 7 bases. Germline assignment: CDR1 SGHKS and CDR2 YYEKEE (reference sequence). V shed 3 bases, J shed 2 bases, and the junction held 5 bases outside the gene matches. The CDR3 spans 14 residues. Looking up the rest from reference TRBV5-5 and TRBJ2-7 gives the full variable domain: DAGVTQSPTHLIKTRGQQVTLRCSPISGHKSVSWYQQVLGQGPQFIFQYYEKEERGRGNFPDRFSARQFPNYSSELNVNALLLGDSALYLCASSSGTVTYEQYFGPGTRLTVT.